A selection of T cell receptor beta chains follows, all from one sample in a study of OX40 agonist ivuxolimab in advanced cancers. Profiled with immunoSEQ multiplex PCR; TCRdb holds only in-frame clones, not every one. Counted here are tens of thousands of clones, about 83% occurring once; the ten biggest clones make up 1.2%. This specimen consisted of CD4+ or CD8+ T cells sorted from blood, obtained in a trial of the OX40 agonist ivuxolimab. Source of these receptors: an adult with an advanced solid tumor such as melanoma, head and neck, liver or kidney cancer. Each CDR3 is given without its conserved first and last residue. Clone size, where shown, is once, few, many, or a class for clones that have expanded.

>few|TRBV6-5|TRBJ1-1
ASSLRGGEAF
>NA|TRBV4-1|TRBJ1-3
ASSRTLAGNTIY
>few|TRBV9|TRBJ1-4
ASSVDEGSNEKLF
>NA|TRBV27|TRBJ2-1
ASSLGRASSYNEQF
>NA|TRBV9|TRBJ2-7
ASSVGGQGAPWQY
>NA|TRBV6-1|TRBJ1-1
ASRESLDTEAF
>NA|TRBV20-1|NA
SAEDRGEQY
>NA|TRBV13|TRBJ1-1
ASSLDYKSRTEAF
>few|TRBV5-4|TRBJ1-2
ASSFDRGPGYT
>once|TRBV5-1|TRBJ1-2
ASSLDGSLIYGYT
>few|TRBV7-9|TRBJ1-2
ASSLGGEYYGYT
>NA|TRBV18|TRBJ1-2
ASSLQGKLGYT
>NA|TRBV10-3|TRBJ2-3
ASRLAGGTDTQY
>NA|TRBV12-2|TRBJ2-1
ASRLAPWYPHEQF
>NA|TRBV6-6|TRBJ2-7
ASSGGGYEQY
>NA|TRBV4-2|TRBJ1-5
ASSLLGDRGSGQPQH
>once|TRBV6-6|TRBJ2-2
ASSYSSGIGTGELF
>NA|TRBV15|TRBJ1-1
ATSRAGSGNTEAF
>NA|TRBV28|TRBJ1-1
ASSVDRKGEAF
>NA|TRBV12-1|TRBJ2-2
ASSVDRGTGELF
>NA|TRBV10-1|TRBJ1-2
ASSETQREGGYT
>NA|TRBV10-2|TRBJ2-1
ASSLQGGTYNEQF